Listed here are 20 T cell receptor beta chains from one sample, sequenced in a study of cytomegalovirus exposure and HLA in healthy donors. PCR amplification relied on 60 Vbeta primers (plus 13 Jbeta primers). The table came from immunoSEQ multiplex PCR; TCRdb's copy has only in-frame clones and leaves some out. The sample contains more than 60,000 clones, around 83% of which appear only once. Sequencing used PBMCs. The receptors originated from a man aged 70-80 years in good health and CMV-seropositive.

The V call is TRBV6-6, the J call TRBJ2-5; 14 bases agree with TRBD2. After removal of 5 bases from V and 3 bases from J, the junction contained 2 bases not matched to a gene. In germline, CDR1 is MNHNY, CDR2 SVGAGI (reference sequence). The CDR3 runs to 15 residues. CDR3 sequence: CASSKGLAGEETQYF. DNA of the CDR3: TGTGCCAGCAGTAAGGGACTAGCGGGGGAAGAGACCCAGTACTTC.

J is TRBJ2-2 and V is TRBV2; 10 positions agree with TRBD2. The V segment lost 3 bases and the J segment 3 bases; nucleotides outside the gene matches: 10. The CDR3 consists of 18 residues. Germline assignment: CDR1 SNHLY and CDR2 FYNNEI. In DNA form, the CDR3 reads TGTGCCAGCAGTGATCGATTAGCGGGGGGCTTGGACACCGGGGAGCTGTTTTTT. Protein sequence: CASSDRLAGGLDTGELFF. Variable domain in full (rest from reference TRBV2 and TRBJ2-2): EPEVTQTPSHQVTQMGQEVILRCVPISNHLYFYWYRQILGQKVEFLVSFYNNEISEKSEIFDDQFSVERPDGSNFTLKIRSTKLEDSAMYFCASSDRLAGGLDTGELFFGEGSRLTVL.

This clone was observed a few times. The chain employs TRBV6-1 and TRBJ2-6; maybe TRBD1 (5 bases). The CDR3 contains 14 residues. Per germline, CDR1 MNHNS and CDR2 SASEGT. V lost 8 bases to trimming and J lost 2 bases, with 10 bases between them. CDR3 amino acids: CASHQGTGANVLTF. CDR3 bases: TGTGCCAGCCACCAGGGTACTGGGGCCAACGTCCTGACTTTC.

This clone was seen just once. The J gene is TRBJ2-7, the V gene TRBV2; D ambiguous. Trimming took off 8 bases at V and 2 bases at J, with 7 bases between the two ends. The CDR3 loop spans 11 amino acids. Per germline, CDR1 SNHLY and CDR2 FYNNEI. CDR3 in amino acids: CASGRAYEQYF. DNA of the CDR3: TGTGCCAGCGGTCGAGCCTACGAGCAGTACTTC.

V and J are TRBV4-2 and TRBJ2-7, with TRBD1 as a possible D gene (6 bases). This CDR3 contains 15 residues. V was trimmed by 5 bases and J by 0 bases, leaving 14 bases between them. Germline V gives CDR1 LGHNA, CDR2 YNFKEQ. DNA for the CDR3: TGTGCCAGCAGCTCAAATGGGGGCCACTCCTACGAGCAGTACTTC. Translation: CASSSNGGHSYEQYF.

This chain joins TRBV7-2 and TRBJ1-1; D gene uncertain. V gave up 5 bases and J gave up 2 bases, with 9 bases separating them. In germline, CDR1 is SGHTA, CDR2 FQGNSA. The CDR3 runs to 13 residues. The CDR3 DNA reads TGTGCCAGCAGCCCCCGGGGAAACACTGAAGCTTTCTTT. Its translation: CASSPRGNTEAFF.

V and J are TRBV7-2 and TRBJ1-6; TRBD1 might be the D (6 bases). Trimming removed 5 bases from V and 10 bases from J, with 18 bases in between. CDR3 length: 15 amino acids. Germline loops: CDR1 SGHTA, CDR2 FQGNSA. CDR3 sequence: CASSPPDRMGSPLHF. The CDR3 nucleotides are TGTGCCAGCAGCCCTCCCGACAGGATGGGATCACCCCTCCACTTT.

This clone was counted only a few times. The chain has TRBV5-1 and TRBJ2-7; 14 bases are a match to TRBD2. CDR3 size: 16 residues. The ends lost 2 bases at V and 4 bases at J; junction bases unmatched: 5. Germline CDR1 SGHRS, CDR2 YFSETQ. The CDR3 loop is CASSLSGTSGSYEQYF. CDR3 coding DNA: TGCGCCAGCAGCTTATCCGGGACTAGCGGGAGTTACGAGCAGTACTTC. The complete variable domain, with remaining parts taken from reference TRBV5-1 and TRBJ2-7, reads KAGVTQTPRYLIKTRGQQVTLSCSPISGHRSVSWYQQTPGQGLQFLFEYFSETQRNKGNFPGRFSGRQFSNSRSEMNVSTLELGDSALYLCASSLSGTSGSYEQYFGPGTRLTVT.

The chain couples TRBV7-9 to TRBJ2-3, with D unclear. Trimming cost V 0 bases and J 2 bases, with 6 bases left between them. Germline assignment: CDR1 SEHNR and CDR2 FQNEAQ (reference sequence). The CDR3 has 14 amino acids. In DNA form, the CDR3 reads TGTGCCAGCAGCTTAGCGGGCGTCACAGATACGCAGTATTTT. Protein sequence: CASSLAGVTDTQYF.

The gene calls are TRBV19 and TRBJ1-4, with D possibly being TRBD1 (5 bases). Germline lookup yields CDR1 LNHDA and CDR2 SQIVND (reference sequence). The length of the CDR3 is 16 residues. Trimming removed 7 bases at V and 0 bases at J, with 15 bases between. The CDR3 sequence: CASTIETGATNEKLFF. CDR3 sequence (DNA): TGTGCCAGTACCATAGAGACGGGGGCAACTAATGAAAAACTGTTTTTT.

The J gene is TRBJ2-5, the V gene TRBV14; 10 bases are a match to TRBD2. In germline, CDR1 is SGHDN, CDR2 FVKESK. The CDR3 is made up of 15 amino acids. V shed 1 base, J shed 4 bases, and the junction held 3 bases outside the gene matches. The CDR3 reads CASSQGTSGPETQYF. DNA of the CDR3: TGTGCCAGCAGCCAAGGGACTAGCGGCCCAGAGACCCAGTACTTC.

This rearrangement joins TRBV10-1 to TRBJ2-2; TRBD1 matches at 8 bases. CDR3 length: 14 amino acids. Germline CDR1 and CDR2: WNHNN and SYGVQD (reference sequence). Trimming at V came to 8 bases and at J to 7 bases, leaving 9 bases not matched to a gene. CDR3 nucleotide sequence: TGCGCCAGCCGAGGGACAGGAGAGGGCGGGGAGCTGTTTTTT. It encodes CASRGTGEGGELFF.

This sequence joins TRBV10-3 and TRBJ2-2, with D maybe TRBD2 (5 bases). Trimming removed 7 bases from V and 1 base from J, with 10 bases in between. The germline gives CDR1 ENHRY, CDR2 SYGVKD. The CDR3 loop spans 14 amino acids. CDR3 nucleotides: TGTGCCATCAAGTCCGAGGGGAACACCGGGGAGCTGTTTTTT. This translates into CAIKSEGNTGELFF.

The V gene is TRBV9, the J gene TRBJ1-2; 12 bases match TRBD1. Germline V CDR1 and CDR2: SGDLS, YYNGEE. The length of the CDR3 is 15 residues. The J segment lost 7 bases and the V segment lost 4 bases, leaving 8 bases of the junction unmatched. The CDR3: CASSLDGTGGIGYTF. CDR3 DNA sequence: TGTGCCAGCAGCCTAGACGGGACAGGGGGCATTGGCTACACCTTC.

This chain links TRBV4-3 with TRBJ1-5; D is ambiguous. Trimming took 4 bases from V and 0 from J, leaving 7 bases between them. Per the germline V gene, CDR1 is LGHNA and CDR2 is YSLEER. CDR3 size: 14 residues. The CDR3: CASSPLNSNQPQHF. Here the CDR3 DNA reads TGCGCCAGCAGCCCCCTTAATAGCAATCAGCCCCAGCATTTT.

A single count supports this clone. The V call is TRBV7-3, the J call TRBJ1-2, with D unresolved. CDR1 and CDR2 from the germline V gene are SGHTA and FQGTGA. Between the trimmed V and J ends, which lost 6 bases and 7 bases, there was a span of 18 bases. CDR3 length equals 14 residues. CDR3 loop: CASSPGLAGGGYTF. CDR3 coding DNA: TGTGCCAGCAGTCCCGGACTAGCGGGAGGTGGCTACACCTTC. Looking up the rest from reference TRBV7-3 and TRBJ1-2 gives the full variable domain: GAGVSQTPSNKVTEKGKYVELRCDPISGHTALYWYRQSLGQGPEFLIYFQGTGAADDSGLPNDRFFAVRPEGSVSTLKIQRTERGDSAVYLCASSPGLAGGGYTFGSGTRLTVV.

The V call is TRBV18, the J call TRBJ1-2; perhaps TRBD1 as D (5 bases). Germline V gives CDR1 KGHSH, CDR2 LQKENI. Trimming removed 0 bases from V and 8 bases from J, with 13 bases in between. The CDR3 covers 14 residues. Here the CDR3 reads CASSPPGRAKGYTF. The CDR3 nucleotides are TGTGCCAGCTCACCACCGGGCAGGGCGAAAGGCTACACCTTC.

As DNA, the CDR3 is TGTGCCAGCAGTCCCCAATCAGGGGGCACAGATACGCAGTATTTT. Its protein product is CASSPQSGGTDTQYF. The genes are TRBV6-5 and TRBJ2-3; TRBD1 might be the D (6 bases). The CDR3 length is 15 residues. Trimming took off 5 bases at V and 1 base at J, with 13 bases between the two ends. Germline V gene data show CDR1 as MNHEY and CDR2 as SVGAGI.

The V and J genes are TRBV2 and TRBJ1-1, with 10 bases fitting TRBD1. Germline V CDR1 and CDR2: SNHLY, FYNNEI. The V gene end was trimmed by 7 bases and the J gene end by 1 base; junction bases not matched to a gene: 6. The CDR3 runs 15 residues. For the CDR3, the DNA is TGTGCCAGCACGACCCGGACAGGGGGGAACACTGAAGCTTTCTTT. Translation gives CASTTRTGGNTEAFF.

The chain carries TRBV30 and TRBJ2-1; TRBD2 matches 11 bases. J gave up 3 bases and V 0 bases, and 10 bases lay outside the gene matches. The length of the CDR3 is 18 residues. The germline CDR1 and CDR2 sequences are GTSNPN and SVGIG (reference sequence). Here the CDR3 reads CAWSVGLAGGLNYNEQFF. CDR3 nucleotide sequence: TGTGCCTGGAGTGTAGGGCTAGCGGGGGGTCTTAACTACAATGAGCAGTTCTTC.